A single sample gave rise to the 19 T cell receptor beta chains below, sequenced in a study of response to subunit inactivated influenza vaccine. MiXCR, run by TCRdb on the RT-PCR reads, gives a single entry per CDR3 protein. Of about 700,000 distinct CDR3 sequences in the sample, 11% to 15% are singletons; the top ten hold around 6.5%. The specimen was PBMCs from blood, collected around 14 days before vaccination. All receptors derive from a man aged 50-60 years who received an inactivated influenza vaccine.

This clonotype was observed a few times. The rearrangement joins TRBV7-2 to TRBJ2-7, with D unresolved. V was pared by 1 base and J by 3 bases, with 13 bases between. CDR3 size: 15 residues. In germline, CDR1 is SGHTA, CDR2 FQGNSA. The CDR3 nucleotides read TGTGCCAGCAGCTTAGTCGCGACCGCCGACTACGAGCAGTACTTC. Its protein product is CASSLVATADYEQYF.

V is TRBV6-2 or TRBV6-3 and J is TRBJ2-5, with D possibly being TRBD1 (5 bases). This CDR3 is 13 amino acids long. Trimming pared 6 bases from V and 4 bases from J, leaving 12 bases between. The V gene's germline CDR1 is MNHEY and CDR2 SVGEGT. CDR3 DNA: TGTGCCAGCAGCAGATGGCAGGGAGAGACCCAGTACTTC. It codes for CASSRWQGETQYF.

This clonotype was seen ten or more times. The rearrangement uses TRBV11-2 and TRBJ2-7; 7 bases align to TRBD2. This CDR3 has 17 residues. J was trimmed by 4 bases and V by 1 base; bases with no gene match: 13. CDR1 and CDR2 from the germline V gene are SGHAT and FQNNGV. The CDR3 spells CASSLVAAREWGYEQYF. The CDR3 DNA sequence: TGTGCCAGCAGCTTAGTGGCCGCGCGGGAGTGGGGTTACGAGCAGTACTTC.

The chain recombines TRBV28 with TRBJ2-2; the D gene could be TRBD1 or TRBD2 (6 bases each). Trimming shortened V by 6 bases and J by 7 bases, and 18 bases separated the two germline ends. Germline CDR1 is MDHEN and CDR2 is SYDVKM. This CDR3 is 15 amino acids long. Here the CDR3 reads CASSNGGIGGGELFF. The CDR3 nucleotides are TGTGCCAGCAGCAACGGAGGGATAGGGGGCGGGGAGCTGTTTTTT.

The CDR3 is CSARSDNGYEQYF. The CDR3 DNA reads as TGCAGTGCTAGAAGCGACAACGGCTACGAGCAGTACTTC. This sequence joins TRBV20-1 and TRBJ2-7; D is uncertain. Germline V gives CDR1 DFQATT, CDR2 SNEGSKA (reference sequence). This CDR3 is 13 amino acids long. The germline V and J ends were trimmed by 2 bases and 3 bases, with 11 bases remaining between them.

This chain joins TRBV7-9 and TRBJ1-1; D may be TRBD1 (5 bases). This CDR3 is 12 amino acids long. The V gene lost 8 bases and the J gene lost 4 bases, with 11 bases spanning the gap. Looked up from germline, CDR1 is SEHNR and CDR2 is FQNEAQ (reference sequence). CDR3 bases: TGTGCCAGCGAGGAGGGACTCACTGAAGCTTTCTTT. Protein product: CASEEGLTEAFF.

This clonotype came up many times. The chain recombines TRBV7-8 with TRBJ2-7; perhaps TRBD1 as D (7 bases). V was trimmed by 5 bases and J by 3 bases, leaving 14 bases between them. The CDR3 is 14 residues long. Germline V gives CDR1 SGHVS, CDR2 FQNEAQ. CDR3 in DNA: TGTGCCAGCAGCCCGCGGGACAGATACTACGAGCAGTACTTC. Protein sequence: CASSPRDRYYEQYF.

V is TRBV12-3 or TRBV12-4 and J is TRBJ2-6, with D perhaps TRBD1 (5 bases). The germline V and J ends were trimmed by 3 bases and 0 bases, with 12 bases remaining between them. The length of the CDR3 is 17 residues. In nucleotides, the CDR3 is TGTGCCAGCAGTTTTCATAGGGGATCCTCTGGGGCCAACGTCCTGACTTTC. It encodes CASSFHRGSSGANVLTF.

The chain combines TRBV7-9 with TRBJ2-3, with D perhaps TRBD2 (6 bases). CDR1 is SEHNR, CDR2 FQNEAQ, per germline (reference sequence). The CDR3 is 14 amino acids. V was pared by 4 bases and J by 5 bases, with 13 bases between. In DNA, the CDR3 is TGTGCCAGCAGCTATCCCGGGACTCGAGATACGCAGTATTTT. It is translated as CASSYPGTRDTQYF.

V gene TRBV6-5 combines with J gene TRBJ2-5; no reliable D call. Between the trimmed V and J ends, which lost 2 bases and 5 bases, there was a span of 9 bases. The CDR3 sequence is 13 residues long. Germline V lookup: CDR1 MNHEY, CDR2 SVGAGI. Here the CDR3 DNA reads TGTGCCAGCAGTTACCCGACTCGGGAGACCCAGTACTTC. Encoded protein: CASSYPTRETQYF.

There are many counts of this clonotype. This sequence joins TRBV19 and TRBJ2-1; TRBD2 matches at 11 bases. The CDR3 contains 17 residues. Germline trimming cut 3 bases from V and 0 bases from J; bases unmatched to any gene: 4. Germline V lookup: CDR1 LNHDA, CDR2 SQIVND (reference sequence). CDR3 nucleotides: TGTGCCAGTAGTATTGGGACTAGCGGCACCTCCTACAATGAGCAGTTCTTC. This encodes CASSIGTSGTSYNEQFF.

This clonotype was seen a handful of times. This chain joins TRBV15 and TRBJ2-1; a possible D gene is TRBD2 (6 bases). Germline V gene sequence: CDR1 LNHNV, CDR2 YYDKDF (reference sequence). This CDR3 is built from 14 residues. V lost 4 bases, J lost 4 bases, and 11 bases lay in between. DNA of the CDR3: TGTGCCACCAGCAAGGGCGGGACGTACAATGAGCAGTTCTTC. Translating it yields CATSKGGTYNEQFF. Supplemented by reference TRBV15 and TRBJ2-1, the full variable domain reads DAMVIQNPRYQVTQFGKPVTLSCSQTLNHNVMYWYQQKSSQAPKLLFHYYDKDFNNEADTPDNFQSRRPNTSFCFLDIRSPGLGDTAMYLCATSKGGTYNEQFFGPGTRLTVL.

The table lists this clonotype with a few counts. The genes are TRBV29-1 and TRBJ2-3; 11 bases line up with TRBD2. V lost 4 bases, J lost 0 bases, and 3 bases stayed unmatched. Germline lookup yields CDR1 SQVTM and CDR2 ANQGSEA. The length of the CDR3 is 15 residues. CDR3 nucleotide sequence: TGCAGCGTTGTCCTAGCGGGGGGTAGCACAGATACGCAGTATTTT. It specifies CSVVLAGGSTDTQYF.

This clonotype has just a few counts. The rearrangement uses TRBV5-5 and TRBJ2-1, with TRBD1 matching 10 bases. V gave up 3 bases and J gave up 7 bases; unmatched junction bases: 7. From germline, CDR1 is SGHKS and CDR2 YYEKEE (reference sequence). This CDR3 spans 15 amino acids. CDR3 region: CASSSGTGAGNEQFF. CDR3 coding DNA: TGTGCCAGCAGCTCAGGGACAGGGGCAGGGAATGAGCAGTTCTTC.

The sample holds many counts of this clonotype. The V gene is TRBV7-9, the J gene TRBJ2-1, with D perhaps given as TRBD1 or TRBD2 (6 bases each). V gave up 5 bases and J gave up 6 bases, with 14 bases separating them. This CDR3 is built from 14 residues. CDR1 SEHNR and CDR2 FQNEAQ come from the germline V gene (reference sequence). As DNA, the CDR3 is TGTGCCAGCAGCGAACCGGGGGCCCCCAATGAGCAGTTCTTC. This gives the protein CASSEPGAPNEQFF.

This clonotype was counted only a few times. The CDR3 loop reads CASSKTMTGQETQYF. The CDR3 DNA follows: TGTGCCAGCAGCAAAACGATGACCGGACAAGAGACCCAGTACTTC. The genes are TRBV7-2 and TRBJ2-5, with no clear D. CDR3 length: 15 amino acids. The V and J ends lost 5 bases and 2 bases respectively, with 15 bases between them. Germline-derived CDR1 and CDR2 are SGHTA and FQGNSA.

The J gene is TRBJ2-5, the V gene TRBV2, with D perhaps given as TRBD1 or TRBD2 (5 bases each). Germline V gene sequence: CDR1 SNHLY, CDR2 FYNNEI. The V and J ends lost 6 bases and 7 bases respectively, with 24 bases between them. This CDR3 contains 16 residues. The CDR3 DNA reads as TGTGCCAGCAGGGGGGAAGGAGCGGTTGGAATGTGGACCCAGTACTTC. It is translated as CASRGEGAVGMWTQYF. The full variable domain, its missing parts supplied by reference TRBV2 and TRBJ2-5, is EPEVTQTPSHQVTQMGQEVILRCVPISNHLYFYWYRQILGQKVEFLVSFYNNEISEKSEIFDDQFSVERPDGSNFTLKIRSTKLEDSAMYFCASRGEGAVGMWTQYFGPGTRLLVL.

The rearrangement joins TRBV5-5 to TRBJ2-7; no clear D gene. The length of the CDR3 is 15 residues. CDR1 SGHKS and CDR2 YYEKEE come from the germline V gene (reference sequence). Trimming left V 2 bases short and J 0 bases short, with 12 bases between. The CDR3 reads CASSFAYSSSYEQYF. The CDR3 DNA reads TGTGCCAGCAGCTTCGCCTACTCGAGCTCCTACGAGCAGTACTTC.

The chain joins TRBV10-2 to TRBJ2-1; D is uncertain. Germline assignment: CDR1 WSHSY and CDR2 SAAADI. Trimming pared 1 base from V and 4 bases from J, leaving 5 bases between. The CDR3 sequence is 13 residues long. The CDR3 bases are TGCGCCAGCAGTGAGTTAGATTACAATGAGCAGTTCTTC. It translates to CASSELDYNEQFF.